The table lists the clone carrying this T cell receptor (beta chain) with a few counts. The CDR3 totals 13 residues. Per the germline V gene, CDR1 is DFQATT and CDR2 is SNEGSKA (reference sequence). After removal of 3 bases from V and 2 bases from J, the junction contained 3 bases not matched to a gene. The source of the sample is a study of blood T cells in healthy people across ages. Together with a sample-barcoded 5' primer, a J-beta primer mix was included in a second PCR lasting 7 to 11 cycles. MiXCR, run by TCRdb on the 5' RACE reads, gives a single entry per CDR3 protein. The sample holds 800,000 to 950,000 distinct CDR3 sequences, 30% to 45% seen once.

Sequences were obtained from blood. The chain combines TRBV20-1 with TRBJ2-7; TRBD2 matches at 8 bases. This clonotype was sampled from a man between 18 and 35 years old in good health. For the CDR3, the DNA is TGCAGTGCTAGCGAGCGGGAGCCCTACGAGCAGTACTTC. It yields the protein CSASEREPYEQYF.